This T cell receptor (beta chain) was recorded in a study of blood T cells in healthy people across ages. Germline CDR1 reads KGHSH; CDR2 reads LQKENI. The V and J ends lost 3 bases and 6 bases, in that order; junction bases with no gene match: 5. This CDR3 is built from 14 residues. Together with a sample-barcoded 5' primer, a J-beta primer mix was included in a second PCR lasting roughly 6 to 12 cycles. TCRdb passed the 5' RACE reads through MiXCR, listing each CDR3 protein once. The repertoire includes around 650,000 distinct CDR3 sequences, around two fifths of them detected once, and around 30% sits in the top ten. Findings of the study overall: There were more naive CD4+ cells and higher diversity in long-lived donors than in aged donors. Roughly linearly, TCR beta diversity per million T cells fell as age increased.

On this clonotype: Its cognate antigen is unknown.

The receptor was derived from a man older than 75 in good health. The specimen sequenced was blood. The V gene is TRBV18, the J gene TRBJ2-1; 7 bases align to TRBD1. Here the CDR3 reads CASSPGQDGNEQFF. The CDR3 bases are TGTGCCAGCTCACCCGGACAGGACGGCAATGAGCAGTTCTTC.